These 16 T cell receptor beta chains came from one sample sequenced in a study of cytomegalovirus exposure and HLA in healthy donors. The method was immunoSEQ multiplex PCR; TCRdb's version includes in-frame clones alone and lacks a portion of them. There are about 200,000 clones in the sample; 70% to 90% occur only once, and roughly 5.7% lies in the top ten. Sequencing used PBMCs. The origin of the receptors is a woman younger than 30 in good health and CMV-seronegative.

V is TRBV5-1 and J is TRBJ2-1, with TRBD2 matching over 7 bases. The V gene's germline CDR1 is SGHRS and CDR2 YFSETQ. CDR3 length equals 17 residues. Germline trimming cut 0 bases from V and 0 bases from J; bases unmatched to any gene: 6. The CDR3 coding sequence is TGCGCCAGCAGCTTGGGGCTAGCGGAAAGCTCCTACAATGAGCAGTTCTTC. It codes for CASSLGLAESSYNEQFF. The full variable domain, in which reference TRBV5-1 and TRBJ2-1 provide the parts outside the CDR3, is KAGVTQTPRYLIKTRGQQVTLSCSPISGHRSVSWYQQTPGQGLQFLFEYFSETQRNKGNFPGRFSGRQFSNSRSEMNVSTLELGDSALYLCASSLGLAESSYNEQFFGPGTRLTVL.

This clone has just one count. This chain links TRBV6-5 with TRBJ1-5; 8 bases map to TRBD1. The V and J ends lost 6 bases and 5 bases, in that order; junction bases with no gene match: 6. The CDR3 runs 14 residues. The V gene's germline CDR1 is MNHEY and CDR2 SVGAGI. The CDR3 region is CASSGRGLDQPQHF. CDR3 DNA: TGTGCCAGCAGCGGCAGGGGGCTCGATCAGCCCCAGCATTTT.

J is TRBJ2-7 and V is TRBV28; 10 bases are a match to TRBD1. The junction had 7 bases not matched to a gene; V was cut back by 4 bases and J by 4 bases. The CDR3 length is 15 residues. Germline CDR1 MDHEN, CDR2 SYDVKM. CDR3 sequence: CASSSVGTGAYEQYF. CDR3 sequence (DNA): TGTGCCAGCAGTTCGGTCGGGACAGGGGCTTACGAGCAGTACTTC.

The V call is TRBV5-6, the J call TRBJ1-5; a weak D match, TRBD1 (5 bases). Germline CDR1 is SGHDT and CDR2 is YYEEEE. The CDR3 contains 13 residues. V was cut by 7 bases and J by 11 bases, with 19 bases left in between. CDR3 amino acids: CASHLGGTGAQHF. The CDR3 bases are TGTGCCAGCCACCTGGGGGGGACTGGGGCCCAGCATTTT.

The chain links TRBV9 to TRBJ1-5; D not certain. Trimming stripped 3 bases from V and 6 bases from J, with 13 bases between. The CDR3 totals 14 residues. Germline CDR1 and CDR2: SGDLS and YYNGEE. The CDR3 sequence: CASSGGPRSQPQHF. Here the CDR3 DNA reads TGTGCCAGCAGCGGAGGCCCCCGAAGTCAGCCCCAGCATTTT.

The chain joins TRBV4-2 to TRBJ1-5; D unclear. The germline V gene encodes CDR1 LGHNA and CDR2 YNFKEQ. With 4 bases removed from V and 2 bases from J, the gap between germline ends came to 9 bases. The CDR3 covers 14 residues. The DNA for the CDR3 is TGTGCCAGCAGCCCTTATGGGGGCAATCAGCCCCAGCATTTT. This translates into CASSPYGGNQPQHF.

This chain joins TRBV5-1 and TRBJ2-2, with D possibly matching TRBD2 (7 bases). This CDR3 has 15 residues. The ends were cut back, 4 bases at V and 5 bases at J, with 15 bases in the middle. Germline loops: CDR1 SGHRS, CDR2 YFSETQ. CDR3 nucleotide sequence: TGCGCCAGCAGCCCGGAAGGGGGGGCAACCGGGGAGCTGTTTTTT. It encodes CASSPEGGATGELFF. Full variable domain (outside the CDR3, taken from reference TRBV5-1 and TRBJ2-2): KAGVTQTPRYLIKTRGQQVTLSCSPISGHRSVSWYQQTPGQGLQFLFEYFSETQRNKGNFPGRFSGRQFSNSRSEMNVSTLELGDSALYLCASSPEGGATGELFFGEGSRLTVL.

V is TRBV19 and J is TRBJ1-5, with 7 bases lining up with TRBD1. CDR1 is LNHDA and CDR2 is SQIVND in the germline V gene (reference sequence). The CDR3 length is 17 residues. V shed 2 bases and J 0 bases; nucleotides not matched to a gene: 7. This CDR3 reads CASSISIRDSSNQPQHF. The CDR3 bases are TGTGCCAGTAGTATAAGTATCCGGGACAGTAGCAATCAGCCCCAGCATTTT.

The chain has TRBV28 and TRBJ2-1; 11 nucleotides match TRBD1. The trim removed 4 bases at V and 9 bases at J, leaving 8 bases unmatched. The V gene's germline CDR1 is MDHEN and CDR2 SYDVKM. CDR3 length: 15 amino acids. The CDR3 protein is CASSYRDRGYTEQFF. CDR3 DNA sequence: TGTGCCAGCAGTTACCGGGACAGGGGGTATACTGAGCAGTTCTTC.

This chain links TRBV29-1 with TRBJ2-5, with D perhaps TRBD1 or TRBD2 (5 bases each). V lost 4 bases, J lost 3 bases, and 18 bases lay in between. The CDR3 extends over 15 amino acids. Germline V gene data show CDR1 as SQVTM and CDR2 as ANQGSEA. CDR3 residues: CSVVGRQGAKETQYF. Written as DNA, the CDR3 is TGCAGCGTTGTCGGTCGCCAGGGAGCTAAAGAGACCCAGTACTTC.

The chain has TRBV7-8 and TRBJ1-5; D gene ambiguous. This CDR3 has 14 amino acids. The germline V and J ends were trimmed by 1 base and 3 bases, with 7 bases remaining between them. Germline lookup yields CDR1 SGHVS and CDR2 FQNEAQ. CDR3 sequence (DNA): TGTGCCAGCAGCTTAGAGGGATTCAATCAGCCCCAGCATTTT. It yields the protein CASSLEGFNQPQHF. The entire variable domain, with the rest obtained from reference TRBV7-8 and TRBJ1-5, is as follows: GAGVSQSPRYKVAKRGQDVALRCDPISGHVSLFWYQQALGQGPEFLTYFQNEAQLDKSGLPSDRFFAERPEGSVSTLKIQRTQQEDSAVYLCASSLEGFNQPQHFGDGTRLSIL.

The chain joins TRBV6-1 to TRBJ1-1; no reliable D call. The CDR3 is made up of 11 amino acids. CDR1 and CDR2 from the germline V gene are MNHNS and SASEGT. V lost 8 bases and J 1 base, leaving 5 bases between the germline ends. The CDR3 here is CASLRNTEAFF. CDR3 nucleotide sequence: TGTGCCAGCCTCCGGAACACTGAAGCTTTCTTT.

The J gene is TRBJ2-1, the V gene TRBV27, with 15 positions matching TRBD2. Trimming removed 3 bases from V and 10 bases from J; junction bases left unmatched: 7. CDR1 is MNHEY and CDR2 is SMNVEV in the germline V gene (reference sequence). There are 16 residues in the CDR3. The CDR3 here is CASSFRTSGRADEQFF. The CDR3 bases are TGTGCCAGCAGTTTCCGGACTAGCGGGAGGGCCGACGAGCAGTTCTTC.

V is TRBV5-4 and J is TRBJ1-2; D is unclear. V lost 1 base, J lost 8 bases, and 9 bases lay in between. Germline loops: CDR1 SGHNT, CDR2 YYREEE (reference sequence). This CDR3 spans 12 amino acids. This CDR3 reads CASSLRVGGYTF. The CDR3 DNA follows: TGTGCCAGCAGCTTGCGGGTTGGCGGCTACACCTTC.

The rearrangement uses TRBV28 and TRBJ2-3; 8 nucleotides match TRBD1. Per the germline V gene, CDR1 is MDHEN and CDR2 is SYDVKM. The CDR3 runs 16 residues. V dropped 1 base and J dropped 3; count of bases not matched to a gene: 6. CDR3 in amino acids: CASSLSGRGPTDTQYF. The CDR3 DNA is TGTGCCAGCAGTTTATCGGGCAGGGGGCCGACAGATACGCAGTATTTT.

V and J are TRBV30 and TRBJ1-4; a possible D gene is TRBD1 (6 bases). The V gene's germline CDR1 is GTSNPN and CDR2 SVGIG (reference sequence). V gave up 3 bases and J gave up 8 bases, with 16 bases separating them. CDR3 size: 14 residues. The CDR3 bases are TGTGCCTGGAGCGAGGCAGGGGTGGACGAAAAACTGTTTTTT. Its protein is CAWSEAGVDEKLFF.